Shown below are 17 T cell receptor beta chains from a single sample sequenced in a study of shared clonotypes between healthy human individuals. TCRdb keeps only in-frame clones here, not all; method: immunoSEQ multiplex PCR. The sample consists of fewer than 850,000 clones, 96% of them appearing once. Selected positively for CCR7 and CD45RO-negative, naive CD8 cells excluded terminally differentiated effector memory CD45RA+ cells. Sequencing was performed on naive CD8+ T cells sorted from blood. Receptors were obtained from a young man in good health.

This clone was recorded a few times. The rearrangement joins TRBV11-2 to TRBJ2-7; 10 bases fit TRBD1. CDR1 is SGHAT and CDR2 is FQNNGV in the germline V gene. This CDR3 is built from 14 residues. The J segment lost 4 bases and the V segment lost 5 bases, leaving 5 bases of the junction unmatched. The CDR3 coding sequence is TGTGCCAGCAGCGGTGGGACAGGGGAATACGAGCAGTACTTC. Encoded protein: CASSGGTGEYEQYF.

The chain joins TRBV7-3 to TRBJ2-2; the match to TRBD2 covers 9 bases. Germline-derived CDR1 and CDR2 are SGHTA and FQGTGA. V gave up 2 bases and J gave up 2 bases; unmatched junction bases: 6. This CDR3 spans 17 amino acids. CDR3 coding DNA: TGTGCCAGCAGCTTACCGCGGGAGGGCCCCAACACCGGGGAGCTGTTTTTT. Residues: CASSLPREGPNTGELFF.

The chain combines TRBV6-1 with TRBJ2-6; 7 positions agree with TRBD2. V trimming: 8 bases; J trimming: 2 bases; junction bases outside the gene matches: 6. The CDR3 has 15 residues. Germline assignment: CDR1 MNHNS and CDR2 SASEGT. The CDR3 protein is CASGGGGTGANVLTF. DNA of the CDR3: TGTGCCAGCGGCGGCGGGGGTACTGGGGCCAACGTCCTGACTTTC.

J is TRBJ2-7 and V is TRBV28; no clear D gene. Per the germline V gene, CDR1 is MDHEN and CDR2 is SYDVKM. Trimming took 2 bases from V and 1 from J, leaving 9 bases between them. The CDR3 length is 14 residues. CDR3 DNA: TGTGCCAGCAGTTTAACCCCCGCGTCCTACGAGCAGTACTTC. It encodes CASSLTPASYEQYF. The whole variable domain, filled in from reference TRBV28 and TRBJ2-7, reads DVKVTQSSRYLVKRTGEKVFLECVQDMDHENMFWYRQDPGLGLRLIYFSYDVKMKEKGDIPEGYSVSREKKERFSLILESASTNQTSMYLCASSLTPASYEQYFGPGTRLTVT.

In this sample, this clone turned up a few times. V gene TRBV9 combines with J gene TRBJ2-1; 8 bases are shared with TRBD2. The V gene's germline CDR1 is SGDLS and CDR2 YYNGEE. V was clipped by 1 base and J by 8 bases; unmatched bases: 5. CDR3 size: 14 residues. The CDR3 sequence is CASSVTGLVDEQFF. CDR3 bases: TGTGCCAGCAGCGTAACGGGACTAGTTGATGAGCAGTTCTTC.

CDR3 nucleotides: TGTGCCAGCAGCTTAGAATTGGCGGGAGGAAGCAATGAGCAGTTCTTC. It translates to CASSLELAGGSNEQFF. The V gene is TRBV11-3, the J gene TRBJ2-1, with 8 bases that match TRBD2. The CDR3 consists of 16 residues. V shed 0 bases, J shed 6 bases, and the junction held 7 bases outside the gene matches. In germline, CDR1 is SGHNT, CDR2 YENEEA.

The rearrangement links TRBV7-3 to TRBJ2-1; 8 positions agree with TRBD2. The trim removed 2 bases at V and 4 bases at J, leaving 7 bases unmatched. This CDR3 has 16 residues. The germline gives CDR1 SGHTA, CDR2 FQGTGA. CDR3 sequence (DNA): TGTGCCAGCAGCTTATACAGCGGGGGCAATTACAATGAGCAGTTCTTC. Its protein is CASSLYSGGNYNEQFF. Full variable domain (rest looked up from reference TRBV7-3 and TRBJ2-1): GAGVSQTPSNKVTEKGKYVELRCDPISGHTALYWYRQSLGQGPEFLIYFQGTGAADDSGLPNDRFFAVRPEGSVSTLKIQRTERGDSAVYLCASSLYSGGNYNEQFFGPGTRLTVL.

The chain links TRBV5-4 to TRBJ2-7; 8 bases align to TRBD2. CDR1 is SGHNT and CDR2 is YYREEE in the germline V gene (reference sequence). The ends lost 3 bases at V and 1 base at J; junction bases unmatched: 6. CDR3 length equals 15 residues. CDR3 nucleotides: TGTGCCAGCAGCTCTACTAGCGGTTTTTCCTACGAGCAGTACTTC. It yields the protein CASSSTSGFSYEQYF.

This chain links TRBV28 with TRBJ2-7; D is perhaps TRBD2 (6 bases). This CDR3 region has 13 residues. CDR1 is MDHEN, CDR2 SYDVKM, per germline. V shed 6 bases and J shed 4 bases, with 13 bases lying between them. The CDR3 spells CASRRLGFYEQYF. The CDR3 bases are TGTGCCAGCAGAAGACTAGGTTTTTACGAGCAGTACTTC.

This chain links TRBV14 with TRBJ1-2; D call uncertain. CDR1 SGHDN and CDR2 FVKESK come from the germline V gene. V shed 4 bases and J shed 6 bases, with 12 bases lying between them. The CDR3 extends over 13 amino acids. CDR3: CASSLYGVDGYTF. The DNA for the CDR3 is TGTGCCAGCAGCCTCTATGGGGTCGATGGCTACACCTTC. Supplemented by reference TRBV14 and TRBJ1-2, the full variable domain reads EAGVTQFPSHSVIEKGQTVTLRCDPISGHDNLYWYRRVMGKEIKFLLHFVKESKQDESGMPNNRFLAERTGGTYSTLKVQPAELEDSGVYFCASSLYGVDGYTFGSGTRLTVV.

This chain uses TRBV11-2 with TRBJ2-7, with D possibly being TRBD1 (6 bases). V lost 0 bases, J lost 3 bases, and 12 bases lay in between. CDR1 and CDR2 (germline): SGHAT, FQNNGV. The CDR3 has 15 residues. The CDR3 DNA follows: TGTGCCAGCAGCTTAGAGGGGGACACGGGCTACGAGCAGTACTTC. It yields the protein CASSLEGDTGYEQYF.

The chain recombines TRBV13 with TRBJ1-1; no clear D gene. V was clipped by 3 bases and J by 1 base, with 9 bases between them. The V gene's germline CDR1 is PRHDT and CDR2 FYEKMQ (reference sequence). The CDR3 has 14 residues. The CDR3 sequence is CASSFTEQNTEAFF. DNA for the CDR3: TGTGCCAGCAGCTTTACAGAGCAGAACACTGAAGCTTTCTTT.

The CDR3 reads CASSTSGQGLETQYF. DNA for the CDR3: TGTGCCAGCAGCACTTCGGGACAGGGTTTAGAGACCCAGTACTTC. The V call is TRBV7-8, the J call TRBJ2-5, with TRBD1 identical over 9 bases. Germline CDR1 is SGHVS and CDR2 is FQNEAQ. J was trimmed by 4 bases and V by 5 bases; bases with no gene match: 8. This CDR3 has 15 residues.

J is TRBJ2-5 and V is TRBV13; 14 bases are a match to TRBD2. The length of the CDR3 is 16 residues. CDR1 is PRHDT and CDR2 is FYEKMQ in the germline V gene (reference sequence). V dropped 5 bases and J dropped 5; count of bases not matched to a gene: 7. CDR3 DNA: TGTGCCAGCAGCCCGGGACTAGCGGGAGTGGGGGAGACCCAGTACTTC. Protein product: CASSPGLAGVGETQYF.

The chain has TRBV7-9 and TRBJ1-1; 10 bases are shared with TRBD1. J was trimmed by 3 bases and V by 5 bases; bases with no gene match: 6. This CDR3 has 15 residues. The germline V gene has CDR1 SEHNR and CDR2 FQNEAQ (reference sequence). In DNA, the CDR3 is TGTGCCAGCAGCGCGGACAGGGGGAGAGACACTGAAGCTTTCTTT. This codes for CASSADRGRDTEAFF. Filled out from reference TRBV7-9 and TRBJ1-1, the complete variable domain reads DTGVSQNPRHKITKRGQNVTFRCDPISEHNRLYWYRQTLGQGPEFLTYFQNEAQLEKSRLLSDRFSAERPKGSFSTLEIQRTEQGDSAMYLCASSADRGRDTEAFFGQGTRLTVV.

This chain connects TRBV28 to TRBJ1-2; 8 nucleotides line up with TRBD1. The V and J ends lost 4 bases and 2 bases, in that order; junction bases with no gene match: 6. The CDR3 has 15 amino acids. Germline loops: CDR1 MDHEN, CDR2 SYDVKM. The CDR3 DNA is TGTGCCAGCAGTTCTTACGGGACAGGCAACTATGGCTACACCTTC. Protein sequence: CASSSYGTGNYGYTF.

This chain connects TRBV13 to TRBJ2-7; 7 bases line up with TRBD2. In germline, CDR1 is PRHDT, CDR2 FYEKMQ (reference sequence). This CDR3 has 16 residues. J lost 0 bases, V lost 3 bases, and 8 bases had no gene match. CDR3 loop: CASSLGLTGGSYEQYF. CDR3 nucleotides: TGTGCCAGCAGCTTGGGTTTGACGGGAGGCTCCTACGAGCAGTACTTC.